This T cell receptor beta chain derives from a study of identical twins. Comment on this clonotype: Its target is not known.

Study-wide results and limits: Out-of-frame alpha sequences common to twins exhibited an excess of low generation probability. Zero-insertion analyses could be partly confounded by invariant MAIT and iNKT cells. Among monozygotic twins, out-of-frame TCR alpha sharing exceeded what models predicted. In cord blood, abundant beta clonotypes had fewer insertions; memory showed no trend.

TCRdb ran MiXCR on the 5' RACE reads and lists one entry per CDR3 protein. The sample yields roughly 710,000 distinct CDR3 sequences, around 6% seen once. Germline V CDR1 and CDR2: SGHDN, FVKESK. V shed 1 base and J shed 3 bases, with 16 bases lying between them. The CDR3 is made up of 17 amino acids. The clonotype comes from a man aged 18-30 years in good health. The chain is built from TRBV14 and TRBJ2-1; a possible D gene is TRBD2 (6 bases). The specimen was naive T cells sorted from blood. Here the CDR3 reads CASSQARAGGVYNEQFF. CDR3 DNA sequence: TGTGCCAGCAGCCAAGCCCGAGCGGGCGGGGTCTACAATGAGCAGTTCTTC.